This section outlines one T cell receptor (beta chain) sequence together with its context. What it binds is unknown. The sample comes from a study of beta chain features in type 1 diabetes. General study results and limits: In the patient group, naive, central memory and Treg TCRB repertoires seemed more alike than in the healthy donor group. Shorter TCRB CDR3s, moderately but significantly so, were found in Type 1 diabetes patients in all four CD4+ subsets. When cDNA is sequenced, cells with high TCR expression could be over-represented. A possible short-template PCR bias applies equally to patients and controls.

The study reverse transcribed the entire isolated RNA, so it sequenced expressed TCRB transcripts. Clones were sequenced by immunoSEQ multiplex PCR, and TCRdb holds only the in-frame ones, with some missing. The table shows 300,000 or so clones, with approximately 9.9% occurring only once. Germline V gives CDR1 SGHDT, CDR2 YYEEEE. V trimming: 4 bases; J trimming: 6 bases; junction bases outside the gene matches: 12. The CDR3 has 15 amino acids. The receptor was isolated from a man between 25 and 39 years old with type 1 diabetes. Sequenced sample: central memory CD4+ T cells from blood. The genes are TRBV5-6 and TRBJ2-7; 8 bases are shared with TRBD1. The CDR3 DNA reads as TGTGCCAGCAGCCTGACAGGGGCGGCGGGTTTCGAGCAGTACTTC. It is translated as CASSLTGAAGFEQYF.